These 31 T cell receptor beta chains came from one sample sequenced in a study of shared clonotypes between healthy human individuals. TCRdb's table, derived via immunoSEQ multiplex PCR, lists solely in-frame clones and lacks some. The sample yields around 2,000,000 clones, roughly 94% seen once. The material sequenced was naive CD4+ T cells sorted from blood. Subset noted: CD45RA+ positively selected. These receptors were collected from a man between 18 and 35 years old in good health.

This clone appeared once. CDR3 nucleotide sequence: TGTGCCAGTAGTATAGATCGGGACACCTTCTACGAGCAGTACTTC. This sequence encodes CASSIDRDTFYEQYF. The V call is TRBV19, the J call TRBJ2-7; D may be TRBD1 (6 bases). This CDR3 contains 15 residues. Trimming stripped 0 bases from V and 3 bases from J, with 12 bases between. Germline V lookup: CDR1 LNHDA, CDR2 SQIVND (reference sequence).

The chain uses TRBV23-1 and TRBJ2-5, with 13 bases aligning to TRBD2. TRBV23-1 falls under the ORF class, with uncertain function. This CDR3 comprises 20 residues. V dropped 3 bases and J dropped 1; count of bases not matched to a gene: 14. CDR3 coding DNA: TGCGCCAGCAGTCATTGTCGACTAGCGGGAGGCAAAAGTTTCCAAGAGACCCAGTACTTC. As protein: CASSHCRLAGGKSFQETQYF.

V is TRBV9 and J is TRBJ1-3; unclear D gene. V lost 0 bases and J lost 5, with 18 bases in between. The germline CDR1 and CDR2 sequences are SGDLS and YYNGEE. There are 17 residues in the CDR3. The chain's CDR3 is CASSVGFTDRDRNTIYF. The CDR3 DNA reads as TGTGCCAGCAGCGTAGGTTTTACTGACCGGGATAGAAACACCATATATTTT.

The V gene is TRBV5-1, the J gene TRBJ2-1; 8 nucleotides match TRBD2. This CDR3 is built from 16 residues. From germline, CDR1 is SGHRS and CDR2 YFSETQ. The junction had 9 bases not matched to a gene; V was cut back by 0 bases and J by 7 bases. The CDR3 is CASSLGPSGGGNEQFF. As DNA, the CDR3 is TGCGCCAGCAGCTTGGGCCCCAGCGGGGGAGGGAATGAGCAGTTCTTC. Full variable domain (remainder filled in from reference TRBV5-1 and TRBJ2-1): KAGVTQTPRYLIKTRGQQVTLSCSPISGHRSVSWYQQTPGQGLQFLFEYFSETQRNKGNFPGRFSGRQFSNSRSEMNVSTLELGDSALYLCASSLGPSGGGNEQFFGPGTRLTVL.

The chain recombines TRBV13 with TRBJ2-1; 8 bases align to TRBD2. This CDR3 contains 18 residues. Per the germline V gene, CDR1 is PRHDT and CDR2 is FYEKMQ (reference sequence). V shed 0 bases, J shed 4 bases, and the junction held 11 bases outside the gene matches. CDR3 nucleotide sequence: TGTGCCAGCAGCTTAGGGTCGGGGAGCGGGAGATCTTACAATGAGCAGTTCTTC. Protein product: CASSLGSGSGRSYNEQFF.

The gene calls are TRBV15 and TRBJ1-1, with a weak D call TRBD1 (6 bases). Per the germline V gene, CDR1 is LNHNV and CDR2 is YYDKDF (reference sequence). The CDR3 is made up of 17 amino acids. Trimming shortened V by 5 bases and J by 1 base, and 20 bases separated the two germline ends. CDR3 sequence (DNA): TGTGCCACCAGCCCACTGGGGACATCGGGCGGGAACACTGAAGCTTTCTTT. Translated, it gives CATSPLGTSGGNTEAFF.

The rearrangement joins TRBV19 to TRBJ1-1; D remains unclear. Trimming removed 5 bases at V and 7 bases at J, with 17 bases between. The CDR3 has 14 residues. Germline V gene sequence: CDR1 LNHDA, CDR2 SQIVND (reference sequence). CDR3 region: CASSYSWVNVEAFF. CDR3 nucleotides: TGTGCCAGTAGTTACAGCTGGGTGAATGTTGAAGCTTTCTTT.

This clone was found once. The genes are TRBV18 and TRBJ2-3; TRBD1 is a possible D gene (5 bases). The CDR3 length is 14 residues. V dropped 3 bases and J dropped 2 bases, with 9 bases sitting between them. Looked up from germline, CDR1 is KGHSH and CDR2 is LQKENI. The CDR3 coding sequence is TGTGCCAGCTCACCTGACAGCCACACAGATACGCAGTATTTT. This translates into CASSPDSHTDTQYF.

This rearrangement joins TRBV7-6 to TRBJ2-2; 8 positions agree with TRBD2. This CDR3 is 15 amino acids long. The ends lost 1 base at V and 6 bases at J; junction bases unmatched: 4. Germline CDR1 SGHVS, CDR2 FNYEAQ. CDR3 residues: CASSLDNSGAGELFF. The CDR3 region has the DNA TGTGCCAGCAGCTTAGATAATAGCGGGGCCGGGGAGCTGTTTTTT.

V is TRBV9 and J is TRBJ1-1; D is possibly TRBD1 (6 bases). The ends were cut back, 4 bases at V and 3 bases at J, with 16 bases in the middle. This CDR3 has 15 amino acids. In germline, CDR1 is SGDLS, CDR2 YYNGEE. The CDR3 loop reads CASSSRTGWDTEAFF. For the CDR3, the DNA is TGTGCCAGCAGCTCCAGAACAGGGTGGGACACTGAAGCTTTCTTT. Combining the CDR3 with reference TRBV9 and TRBJ1-1 gives the whole variable domain DSGVTQTPKHLITATGQRVTLRCSPRSGDLSVYWYQQSLDQGLQFLIQYYNGEERAKGNILERFSAQQFPDLHSELNLSSLELGDSALYFCASSSRTGWDTEAFFGQGTRLTVV.

The chain employs TRBV25-1 and TRBJ1-2; D possibly corresponds to TRBD1 (6 bases). Germline V gene lookup returns CDR1 MGHDK and CDR2 SYGVNS. The CDR3 totals 15 residues. Trimming took off 9 bases at V and 2 bases at J, with 19 bases between the two ends. The CDR3 nucleotides are TGTGCCAGTGGCCGTGGGGGGGCTCAGAACTATGGCTACACCTTC. Translating it yields CASGRGGAQNYGYTF.

This clone appeared a few times. This same CDR3 is encoded by further DNA sequences in the sample. This rearrangement joins TRBV5-1 to TRBJ2-5, with 8 bases fitting TRBD2. This CDR3 is 14 amino acids long. CDR1 and CDR2 (germline): SGHRS, YFSETQ. J was trimmed by 4 bases and V by 6 bases; bases with no gene match: 8. The CDR3 DNA sequence: TGCGCCAGCAAAACGGGGGGGCCGGGAGAGACCCAGTACTTC. Translated: CASKTGGPGETQYF. Full variable domain (remainder filled in from reference TRBV5-1 and TRBJ2-5): KAGVTQTPRYLIKTRGQQVTLSCSPISGHRSVSWYQQTPGQGLQFLFEYFSETQRNKGNFPGRFSGRQFSNSRSEMNVSTLELGDSALYLCASKTGGPGETQYFGPGTRLLVL.

The V and J genes are TRBV9 and TRBJ2-1; perhaps TRBD2 as D (6 bases). In germline, CDR1 is SGDLS, CDR2 YYNGEE. The CDR3 is 15 residues long. V lost 3 bases, J lost 9 bases, and 19 bases lay in between. This CDR3 reads CASSAAGSNVGEQFF. The CDR3 bases are TGTGCCAGCAGCGCAGCGGGCAGCAATGTAGGTGAGCAGTTCTTC.

The genes are TRBV5-6 and TRBJ2-3; 7 bases agree with TRBD1. Germline lookup yields CDR1 SGHDT and CDR2 YYEEEE. The CDR3 runs to 14 residues. After removal of 2 bases from V and 5 bases from J, the junction contained 5 bases not matched to a gene. The CDR3 reads CASSLKNRGDTQYF. The CDR3 nucleotides read TGTGCCAGCAGCTTAAAAAACAGGGGAGATACGCAGTATTTT.

The chain links TRBV7-2 to TRBJ2-7, with 10 positions matching TRBD2. Trimming took 5 bases from V and 1 from J; bases not matched to a gene: 5. This CDR3 region has 15 residues. Per germline, CDR1 SGHTA and CDR2 FQGNSA. The CDR3 DNA sequence: TGTGCCAGCAGCCCTAGCGGGAGTTTGTCCTACGAGCAGTACTTC. Amino acids: CASSPSGSLSYEQYF.

Details on this clone: No conserved phenylalanine or tryptophan is present at the end of the CDR3, so a read error is the likely explanation. The chain employs TRBV28 and TRBJ1-2; TRBD1 might be the D (5 bases). The CDR3 length is 13 residues. Deletions cut 3 bases from V and 4 bases from J, with 9 bases between. Germline V gene lookup returns CDR1 MDHEN and CDR2 SYDVKM. As DNA, the CDR3 is TGTGCCAGCAGTTTTGAGGGGATCTATGGCTACACCCTC. Its protein product is CASSFEGIYGYTL.

The chain carries TRBV30 and TRBJ2-1; 8 bases map to TRBD2. The J segment lost 4 bases and the V segment lost 8 bases, leaving 10 bases of the junction unmatched. CDR3 length: 14 residues. From germline, CDR1 is GTSNPN and CDR2 SVGIG (reference sequence). CDR3 loop: CASGRRGVYNEQFF. The CDR3 region has the DNA TGTGCCAGCGGCAGGCGGGGGGTATACAATGAGCAGTTCTTC.

This chain connects TRBV20-1 to TRBJ2-7; perhaps TRBD1 as D (5 bases). CDR1 and CDR2 from the germline V gene are DFQATT and SNEGSKA (reference sequence). Trimming pared 6 bases from V and 5 bases from J, leaving 5 bases between. This CDR3 has 9 amino acids. The CDR3 bases are TGCAGTGCAGGGGACGAGCAGTACTTC. Its protein is CSAGDEQYF.

This sequence joins TRBV7-9 and TRBJ1-5; no reliable D call. CDR1 and CDR2 from the germline V gene are SEHNR and FQNEAQ (reference sequence). There are 14 residues in the CDR3. Trimming left V 5 bases short and J 7 bases short, with 15 bases between. CDR3 nucleotides: TGTGCCAGCAGCCCAAGCAAGGCGGGACAGCCCCAGCATTTT. Translation gives CASSPSKAGQPQHF.

The chain couples TRBV6-6 to TRBJ2-7, with TRBD1 matching over 8 bases. Looked up from germline, CDR1 is MNHNY and CDR2 is SVGAGI (reference sequence). The trim removed 6 bases at V and 6 bases at J, leaving 13 bases unmatched. The CDR3 spans 15 residues. The CDR3 nucleotides read TGTGCCAGCAGACCAGGGGGCTCAAACGTGGGCGAGCAGTACTTC. Translated: CASRPGGSNVGEQYF.

The chain combines TRBV5-4 with TRBJ2-3, with D hard to call. V was trimmed by 0 bases and J by 8 bases, leaving 7 bases between them. There are 12 residues in the CDR3. CDR1 is SGHNT, CDR2 YYREEE, per germline (reference sequence). In nucleotides, the CDR3 is TGTGCCAGCAGCTTGGCCCTAGGTACGCAGTATTTT. The encoded protein is CASSLALGTQYF.

This chain joins TRBV11-2 and TRBJ2-7; perhaps TRBD1 as D (5 bases). Germline loops: CDR1 SGHAT, CDR2 FQNNGV. This CDR3 spans 14 amino acids. V lost 7 bases and J 0 bases, leaving 13 bases between the germline ends. The CDR3 sequence: CASNQGPFSYEQYF. The CDR3 region has the DNA TGTGCCAGCAACCAGGGTCCGTTCTCCTACGAGCAGTACTTC.

The genes are TRBV5-5 and TRBJ1-1; the D is unclear. V was clipped by 0 bases and J by 0 bases, with 9 bases between them. The CDR3 spans 15 residues. Germline CDR1 reads SGHKS; CDR2 reads YYEKEE (reference sequence). CDR3 nucleotides: TGTGCCAGCAGCTTGGAGGCAGCTGTGAACACTGAAGCTTTCTTT. Translation gives CASSLEAAVNTEAFF.

The V and J genes are TRBV4-1 and TRBJ2-7; 7 bases line up with TRBD1. V shed 0 bases and J 3 bases; nucleotides not matched to a gene: 5. CDR3 size: 15 residues. From germline, CDR1 is MGHRA and CDR2 YSYEKL. The DNA of the CDR3 is TGCGCCAGCAGCCAAGAAACAGGGGCGCACTACGAGCAGTACTTC. Its protein product is CASSQETGAHYEQYF.

The chain joins TRBV7-2 to TRBJ1-5, with D possibly TRBD1 on 6 matching bases. The CDR3 spans 15 residues. The V and J ends lost 5 bases and 0 bases respectively, with 11 bases between them. The germline V gene encodes CDR1 SGHTA and CDR2 FQGNSA. The CDR3 loop reads CASSQDRYSNQPQHF. Written as DNA, the CDR3 is TGTGCCAGCAGCCAAGACAGGTATAGCAATCAGCCCCAGCATTTT.

The chain couples TRBV6-4 to TRBJ1-6, with unresolved D. Trimming left V 2 bases short and J 7 bases short, with 9 bases between. Germline loops: CDR1 MRHNA, CDR2 SNTAGT. The CDR3 spans 14 residues. CDR3 residues: CASSDLGENSPLHF. In DNA form, the CDR3 reads TGTGCCAGCAGTGACCTCGGGGAGAATTCACCCCTCCACTTT.

This chain connects TRBV5-1 to TRBJ2-5, with TRBD2 identical over 12 bases. There are 15 residues in the CDR3. Per the germline V gene, CDR1 is SGHRS and CDR2 is YFSETQ. Trimming at V came to 6 bases and at J to 1 base, leaving 4 bases not matched to a gene. The CDR3, as DNA: TGCGCCAGCACCCCGACTAGCGGGAGCCAAGAGACCCAGTACTTC. Translated, it gives CASTPTSGSQETQYF.

As concerns this clone: In the same sample, other DNA sequences code for this CDR3. CDR3 sequence reads: CASSYSRGTDTQYF. DNA for the CDR3: TGTGCCAGCAGTTACTCTCGCGGCACAGATACGCAGTATTTT. This chain joins TRBV6-5 and TRBJ2-3; D not resolved. V was trimmed by 0 bases and J by 1 base, leaving 5 bases between them. Germline loops: CDR1 MNHEY, CDR2 SVGAGI. The CDR3 sequence is 14 residues long.

This sequence joins TRBV19 and TRBJ2-3, with a tentative D call TRBD1 (7 bases). Germline V CDR1 and CDR2: LNHDA, SQIVND (reference sequence). This CDR3 is 16 amino acids long. The ends were cut back, 4 bases at V and 2 bases at J, with 16 bases in the middle. CDR3 in amino acids: CASSTNRGGYTDTQYF. Written as DNA, the CDR3 is TGTGCCAGTAGTACTAACAGGGGAGGATACACAGATACGCAGTATTTT.

V is TRBV28 and J is TRBJ1-2; D is perhaps TRBD1 (6 bases). Germline V CDR1 and CDR2: MDHEN, SYDVKM. V lost 7 bases and J lost 7, with 16 bases in between. The CDR3 has 13 amino acids. The CDR3 DNA reads TGTGCCAGCACCGAACAGGGAAACAGTGGCTACACCTTC. It specifies CASTEQGNSGYTF.

V is TRBV11-3 and J is TRBJ2-1, with 7 nucleotides matching TRBD1. The CDR3 is made up of 13 amino acids. The V segment lost 3 bases and the J segment 13 bases; nucleotides outside the gene matches: 9. Germline V gene data show CDR1 as SGHNT and CDR2 as YENEEA. The CDR3 DNA follows: TGTGCCAGCAGCTTGATACCGGGACAGACCCAGTTCTTC. As protein: CASSLIPGQTQFF.